The 27 T cell receptor beta chains in this list originate from one sample, sequenced in a study of T cells in Graves' hyperthyroidism and ophthalmopathy. RNA transcripts yielded amplified TCR beta CDR3 regions. The TCR CDR3 first-round RT-PCR relied on the HTBI primer set. TCRdb re-called the multiplex PCR reads through MiXCR, storing one row per CDR3 protein. The repertoire holds around 380,000 distinct CDR3 sequences, with approximately 12% as singletons. The sequencing sample was made of blood. The source of these receptors is a man younger than 40 with Graves' hyperthyroidism that later progressed to Graves' ophthalmopathy.

This chain joins TRBV5-1 and TRBJ2-7; TRBD1 might be the D (6 bases). The V end lost 3 bases, the J end lost 1 base, and 14 bases lay between the germline ends. Germline V CDR1 and CDR2: SGHRS, YFSETQ. The CDR3 consists of 15 residues. CDR3 sequence: CASSYAGTPSYEQYF. Here the CDR3 DNA reads TGCGCCAGCAGCTACGCCGGGACACCTTCCTACGAGCAGTACTTC.

The gene calls are TRBV28 and TRBJ1-1, with D unclear. The germline V gene encodes CDR1 MDHEN and CDR2 SYDVKM. The V gene lost 2 bases and the J gene lost 10 bases, with 8 bases spanning the gap. CDR3 length equals 11 residues. The CDR3 loop is CASSLVSGAFF. The CDR3, as DNA: TGTGCCAGCAGTTTAGTCAGTGGAGCTTTCTTT.

This clonotype was counted a few times. The CDR3 DNA sequence: TGTGCCAGCAGCTTCACCCGGGACCCAGATACGCAGTATTTT. It encodes CASSFTRDPDTQYF. This sequence joins TRBV7-9 and TRBJ2-3; D tentatively fits TRBD1 or TRBD2 (5 bases each). V shed 3 bases and J shed 4 bases, with 11 bases lying between them. This CDR3 has 14 residues. Germline CDR1 is SEHNR and CDR2 is FQNEAQ (reference sequence).

In the case of this clonotype: A much more abundant neighbour one base away suggests this may be a read error. The chain carries TRBV7-3 and TRBJ2-7; D remains ambiguous. This CDR3 has 14 residues. Germline values: CDR1 SGHTA, CDR2 FQGTGA. CDR3 region: CASSLDPNSHEQYF. CDR3 bases: TGTGCCAGCAGCTTAGACCCTAACTCCCACGAGCAGTACTTC.

This clonotype was seen repeatedly, ten times or more. The V gene is TRBV7-8, the J gene TRBJ2-5; D gene ambiguous. The CDR3 runs to 18 residues. CDR1 is SGHVS and CDR2 is FQNEAQ in the germline V gene. Trimming left V 5 bases short and J 5 bases short, with 27 bases between. This CDR3 reads CASSPQRPPRRLGETQYF. The CDR3 DNA reads as TGTGCCAGCAGCCCCCAACGACCCCCTCGGCGGCTGGGGGAGACCCAGTACTTC.

This clonotype occurred a few times. The genes are TRBV27 and TRBJ2-1; D is undetermined. The length of the CDR3 is 13 residues. Trimming removed 3 bases at V and 2 bases at J, with 5 bases between. Germline CDR1 is MNHEY and CDR2 is SMNVEV (reference sequence). The CDR3 DNA is TGTGCCAGCAGTTTTAAAACCTACAATGAGCAGTTCTTC. Translating it yields CASSFKTYNEQFF.

This clonotype was counted only a few times. The V gene is TRBV5-1, the J gene TRBJ1-6, with D tentatively TRBD1 (5 bases). Germline CDR1 is SGHRS and CDR2 is YFSETQ. V lost 2 bases and J 2 bases, leaving 20 bases between the germline ends. This CDR3 has 19 amino acids. In DNA, the CDR3 is TGCGCCAGCAGCTTTCCCGACGGGGGGTTTGATCCCTATAATTCACCCCTCCACTTT. Amino acid sequence: CASSFPDGGFDPYNSPLHF.

This clonotype was recorded many times. The genes are TRBV27 and TRBJ2-5; 9 positions agree with TRBD2. The germline V gene has CDR1 MNHEY and CDR2 SMNVEV (reference sequence). This CDR3 has 15 amino acids. Trimming cost V 5 bases and J 5 bases; bases outside gene matches: 9. For the CDR3, the DNA is TGTGCCAGCAGTCCCCTCGGACTAGCGACGGAGACCCAGTACTTC. It encodes CASSPLGLATETQYF.

The genes are TRBV9 and TRBJ2-5, with D perhaps TRBD1 or TRBD2 (5 bases each). Trimming shortened V by 1 base and J by 11 bases, and 15 bases separated the two germline ends. Germline CDR1 reads SGDLS; CDR2 reads YYNGEE. The CDR3 covers 13 residues. The CDR3 loop reads CASSVHRDGVQYF. CDR3 in DNA: TGTGCCAGCAGCGTACACCGGGACGGGGTACAGTACTTC.

The chain's CDR3 is CASGDSLNTEAFF. The CDR3 nucleotides are TGCGCCAGCGGAGACAGCCTAAACACTGAAGCTTTCTTT. The chain couples TRBV10-1 to TRBJ1-1; weak D call: TRBD1 (5 bases). This CDR3 contains 13 residues. Germline V gene lookup returns CDR1 WNHNN and CDR2 SYGVQD (reference sequence). The V end lost 8 bases, the J end lost 2 bases, and 12 bases lay between the germline ends.

Comments on this clonotype: This may arise from a read error, as a much more abundant clone is one base away. This CDR3 is missing its conserved last phenylalanine or tryptophan, likely due to a read error. The chain joins TRBV7-8 to TRBJ2-6; unclear D gene. The CDR3 is 16 amino acids. CDR1 and CDR2 (germline): SGHVS, FQNEAQ. Trimming pared 3 bases from V and 5 bases from J, leaving 14 bases between. In nucleotides, the CDR3 is TGTGCCAGCAGCTTCGCGACTCCTAGGTGGGCCAACGTCCTGACTTGC. Translating gives CASSFATPRWANVLTC.

Note on this clonotype: One base away lies a much larger clone, so this may be a sequencing read error. This chain joins TRBV6-2 or TRBV6-3 and TRBJ2-3; 12 bases map to TRBD2. The CDR3 is 15 amino acids. Germline CDR1 reads MNHEY; CDR2 reads SVGEGT. The DNA for the CDR3 is TGTGCCAGCAGTTACCTAGCGGGGGGGCTAAATACGCAGTGTTTT. It is translated as CASSYLAGGLNTQCF.

This clonotype was found many times. The chain is built from TRBV12-3 or TRBV12-4 and TRBJ2-7; TRBD1 aligns across 9 bases. The ends lost 8 bases at V and 3 bases at J; junction bases unmatched: 5. CDR3 length: 13 residues. For the CDR3, the DNA is TGTGCCAGCGCCGGGACAGGGATCTACGAGCAGTACTTC. It encodes CASAGTGIYEQYF.

The chain uses TRBV6-1 and TRBJ2-4; TRBD1 matches 9 bases. This CDR3 spans 14 amino acids. From germline, CDR1 is MNHNS and CDR2 SASEGT. V shed 5 bases and J 9 bases; nucleotides not matched to a gene: 8. CDR3 region: CASSTRQGDGIQYF. CDR3 DNA sequence: TGTGCCAGCAGTACCAGACAGGGGGATGGCATTCAGTACTTC.

This clonotype was found many times. The chain uses TRBV30 and TRBJ1-5, with D perhaps TRBD1 (5 bases). CDR1 GTSNPN and CDR2 SVGIG come from the germline V gene (reference sequence). The V end was cut by 3 bases, the J end by 9 bases, with 9 bases between. The CDR3 is made up of 11 amino acids. The chain's CDR3 is CAWSGGGPQHF. CDR3 nucleotide sequence: TGTGCCTGGAGCGGCGGGGGGCCCCAGCATTTT.

This clonotype came up many times. The chain combines TRBV30 with TRBJ2-7; a weak D match, TRBD2 (5 bases). V dropped 1 base and J dropped 0 bases, with 10 bases sitting between them. This CDR3 contains 14 residues. Per the germline V gene, CDR1 is GTSNPN and CDR2 is SVGIG (reference sequence). The CDR3 nucleotides are TGTGCCTGGAGTGCCGGACTGAACTCCTACGAGCAGTACTTC. Translation gives CAWSAGLNSYEQYF.

This clonotype was detected many times. The genes are TRBV28 and TRBJ2-7; D remains unclear. Trimming shortened V by 8 bases and J by 1 base, and 6 bases separated the two germline ends. The germline V gene has CDR1 MDHEN and CDR2 SYDVKM. The CDR3 loop spans 11 amino acids. The CDR3 region is CASGRSYEQYF. The CDR3 nucleotides are TGTGCCAGCGGAAGGTCCTACGAGCAGTACTTC.

The V and J genes are TRBV7-9 and TRBJ2-7; D may match TRBD1 or TRBD2 (5 bases each). Trimming took 4 bases from V and 3 from J, leaving 16 bases between them. The CDR3 runs 15 residues. Germline V gives CDR1 SEHNR, CDR2 FQNEAQ (reference sequence). The CDR3, as DNA: TGTGCCAGCAGCTCCCTCCGGGACCTGTACTACGAGCAGTACTTC. Its translation is CASSSLRDLYYEQYF.

This chain links TRBV10-3 with TRBJ1-2; maybe TRBD1 (5 bases). The CDR3 extends over 14 amino acids. Germline V lookup: CDR1 ENHRY, CDR2 SYGVKD. The V and J ends lost 3 bases and 2 bases respectively, with 10 bases between them. The CDR3 sequence: CAISEQRGNYGYTF. CDR3 nucleotides: TGTGCCATCAGTGAACAAAGGGGAAACTATGGCTACACCTTC.

This clonotype turned up a few times. The V gene is TRBV4-1, the J gene TRBJ1-4, with D unresolved. The CDR3 totals 15 residues. Trimming shortened V by 1 base and J by 3 bases, and 9 bases separated the two germline ends. Looked up from germline, CDR1 is MGHRA and CDR2 is YSYEKL. The CDR3 coding sequence is TGCGCCAGCAGCCAAGTCGGCCTTTCTAATGAAAAACTGTTTTTT. Residues: CASSQVGLSNEKLFF.

At least ten counts were recorded for this clonotype. V is TRBV7-9 and J is TRBJ2-3; D may match TRBD1 or TRBD2 (6 bases each). Germline assignment: CDR1 SEHNR and CDR2 FQNEAQ (reference sequence). Trimming cost V 0 bases and J 3 bases, with 10 bases left between them. This CDR3 has 15 residues. The CDR3 protein is CASSLATGATDTQYF. CDR3 sequence (DNA): TGTGCCAGCAGCTTAGCGACGGGGGCGACAGATACGCAGTATTTT.

The chain combines TRBV6-7 with TRBJ1-2, with D tentatively TRBD1 (6 bases). TRBV6-7 is identified as an open reading frame with a role that is uncertain. CDR3 length: 14 residues. Trimming cost V 10 bases and J 4 bases, with 19 bases left between them. The CDR3 DNA reads as TGTGCCACCCGAATCCGGGGGCTAATCTATGGCTACACCTTC. It specifies CATRIRGLIYGYTF.

The chain employs TRBV20-1 and TRBJ2-1; D perhaps matches TRBD2 (6 bases). V lost 5 bases and J lost 6, with 20 bases in between. The germline CDR1 and CDR2 sequences are DFQATT and SNEGSKA (reference sequence). The CDR3 extends over 15 amino acids. The CDR3 DNA is TGCAGTGCTGCCCTCGGGCGGGGCTATGGCAATGAGCAGTTCTTC. Its protein product is CSAALGRGYGNEQFF.

This clonotype was observed a handful of times. The CDR3 protein is CSAQLYEQYF. CDR3 in DNA: TGCAGTGCCCAACTCTACGAGCAGTACTTC. V usage is TRBV20-1 and J usage is TRBJ2-7; no reliable D call. Trimming cost V 6 bases and J 3 bases, with 6 bases left between them. The CDR3 is 10 amino acids. Germline V gives CDR1 DFQATT, CDR2 SNEGSKA (reference sequence).

A few counts support this clonotype. The V gene is TRBV5-1, the J gene TRBJ1-1; 7 positions match TRBD1. The germline gives CDR1 SGHRS, CDR2 YFSETQ. Trimming cost V 4 bases and J 7 bases; bases outside gene matches: 4. The CDR3 length is 12 residues. The CDR3 is CASSLRDSEAFF. The CDR3 DNA is TGCGCCAGCAGCCTTCGGGACAGTGAAGCTTTCTTT.

This clonotype was observed a few times. The chain has TRBV20-1 and TRBJ1-3, with D unresolved. The CDR3 spans 13 residues. Trimming left V 6 bases short and J 0 bases short, with 9 bases between. The V gene's germline CDR1 is DFQATT and CDR2 SNEGSKA (reference sequence). This CDR3 reads CSAVQFSGNTIYF. Written as DNA, the CDR3 is TGCAGTGCCGTACAGTTCTCTGGAAACACCATATATTTT.

Notes on this clonotype: Here the CDR3 omits its conserved ending phenylalanine or tryptophan, so a read error is the likely source. The chain uses TRBV18 and TRBJ1-5; D possibly corresponds to TRBD1 (5 bases). With 3 bases removed from V and 6 bases from J, the gap between germline ends came to 12 bases. The germline V gene has CDR1 KGHSH and CDR2 LQKENI. The CDR3 extends over 14 amino acids. The CDR3 DNA reads as TGTGCCAGCTCACCCCCCGGACATGGTCAGCCCCAGCATTAT. It encodes CASSPPGHGQPQHY.